This entry lists 22 T cell receptor beta chains sequenced from one sample in a study of T cells in Graves' hyperthyroidism and ophthalmopathy. Authors of the study amplified TCR beta CDR3 regions from RNA transcripts. RT-PCR in the first round (using the HTBI primer set) targeted the TCR CDR3. TCRdb reprocessed the multiplex PCR reads via MiXCR and lists one record per CDR3 protein. Of over 350,000 distinct CDR3 sequences detected, roughly 15% appear once; the ten largest clones hold 13%. The sequenced sample was blood. The receptors here all came from a man in his late teens or twenties with Graves' ophthalmopathy.

This rearrangement joins TRBV25-1 to TRBJ1-2, with TRBD1 identical over 8 bases. Germline values: CDR1 MGHDK, CDR2 SYGVNS. This CDR3 is 15 amino acids long. The ends lost 1 base at V and 4 bases at J; junction bases unmatched: 5. The DNA for the CDR3 is TGTGCCAGCAGTGAATCCACAGGGGGGGTCTATGGCTACACCTTC. The encoded protein is CASSESTGGVYGYTF.

This sequence joins TRBV4-1 and TRBJ2-7; 8 positions match TRBD1. V was pared by 3 bases and J by 9 bases, with 7 bases of the junction left unmatched. CDR3 size: 13 residues. Germline CDR1 reads MGHRA; CDR2 reads YSYEKL. The CDR3 nucleotides read TGCGCCAGCAGCCACCCGGACAGGGCGACGCAGTACTTC. This gives the protein CASSHPDRATQYF.

The CDR3 DNA follows: TGTGCCAGCAGCTTTGGGGGAATAACCAGCTATGGCTACACCTTC. It codes for CASSFGGITSYGYTF. The chain recombines TRBV11-2 with TRBJ1-2, with D maybe TRBD1 (5 bases). Between the trimmed V and J ends, which lost 3 bases and 4 bases, there was a span of 15 bases. Germline CDR1 and CDR2: SGHAT and FQNNGV. The CDR3 extends over 15 amino acids.

In this sample, this clonotype turned up a few times. The rearrangement joins TRBV5-4 to TRBJ1-2; D remains unclear. V lost 2 bases, J lost 2 bases, and 10 bases lay in between. The CDR3 loop spans 14 amino acids. Germline V gives CDR1 SGHNT, CDR2 YYREEE (reference sequence). The CDR3 spells CASSLVYSNYGYTF. The CDR3 nucleotides are TGTGCCAGCAGCTTAGTTTATTCCAACTATGGCTACACCTTC.

The rearrangement joins TRBV20-1 to TRBJ2-2; D is uncertain. V was pared by 5 bases and J by 1 base, with 11 bases between. Germline V gene sequence: CDR1 DFQATT, CDR2 SNEGSKA (reference sequence). This CDR3 has 14 amino acids. Here the CDR3 DNA reads TGCAGTGCTCCCCCCAATGGGAACACCGGGGAGCTGTTTTTT. It encodes CSAPPNGNTGELFF.

There are a few counts of this clonotype. The chain combines TRBV30 with TRBJ1-5; 8 bases fit TRBD1. The junction had 13 bases not matched to a gene; V was cut back by 2 bases and J by 1 base. CDR1 is GTSNPN and CDR2 is SVGIG in the germline V gene (reference sequence). The CDR3 extends over 18 amino acids. CDR3 coding DNA: TGTGCCTGGAGTTCGGACAGGGACTTTAGATTAAGCAATCAGCCCCAGCATTTT. Amino acids: CAWSSDRDFRLSNQPQHF.

The rearrangement uses TRBV20-1 and TRBJ1-5; 7 bases align to TRBD1. The trim removed 4 bases at V and 2 bases at J, leaving 2 bases unmatched. There are 13 residues in the CDR3. Germline V gene data show CDR1 as DFQATT and CDR2 as SNEGSKA (reference sequence). CDR3 nucleotides: TGCAGTGCTACAGGACAGGGCAATCAGCCCCAGCATTTT. Translated: CSATGQGNQPQHF.

This clonotype appeared a single time. This sequence joins TRBV4-1 and TRBJ2-4; D may be TRBD1 (5 bases). The CDR3 runs 12 residues. V was pared by 1 base and J by 9 bases, with 7 bases between. Germline lookup yields CDR1 MGHRA and CDR2 YSYEKL. CDR3: CASSQVGRIQYF. In DNA, the CDR3 is TGCGCCAGCAGCCAAGTGGGGCGCATTCAGTACTTC.

A few counts support this clonotype. The chain is built from TRBV7-9 and TRBJ1-5, with D unclear. Germline values: CDR1 SEHNR, CDR2 FQNEAQ (reference sequence). The CDR3 covers 14 residues. The V end was cut by 1 base, the J end by 6 bases, with 10 bases between. The CDR3 here is CASSLGVGGQPQHF. CDR3 bases: TGTGCCAGCAGCTTAGGCGTTGGAGGTCAGCCCCAGCATTTT.

At least ten counts were recorded for this clonotype. The chain employs TRBV5-1 and TRBJ2-3; tentative D call: TRBD2 (6 bases). The CDR3 totals 14 residues. With 4 bases removed from V and 5 bases from J, the gap between germline ends came to 14 bases. From germline, CDR1 is SGHRS and CDR2 YFSETQ. The CDR3 is CASSQLQEGDTQYF. CDR3 coding DNA: TGCGCCAGCAGCCAACTCCAGGAGGGAGATACGCAGTATTTT.

The J gene is TRBJ2-7, the V gene TRBV19; possible D gene TRBD1, 5 bases. Trimming stripped 4 bases from V and 5 bases from J, with 9 bases between. The CDR3 extends over 12 amino acids. Germline lookup yields CDR1 LNHDA and CDR2 SQIVND (reference sequence). CDR3 amino acids: CASSTGFDEQYF. The CDR3 DNA reads TGTGCCAGTAGTACAGGGTTCGACGAGCAGTACTTC. Full variable domain (rest looked up from reference TRBV19 and TRBJ2-7): DGGITQSPKYLFRKEGQNVTLSCEQNLNHDAMYWYRQDPGQGLRLIYYSQIVNDFQKGDIAEGYSVSREKKESFPLTVTSAQKNPTAFYLCASSTGFDEQYFGPGTRLTVT.

The table lists this clonotype with a few counts. This chain links TRBV10-3 with TRBJ2-1; 9 bases map to TRBD1. V was clipped by 2 bases and J by 4 bases; unmatched bases: 6. The CDR3 loop spans 16 amino acids. Per the germline V gene, CDR1 is ENHRY and CDR2 is SYGVKD. CDR3 region: CAISEPGQGKYNEQFF. In DNA, the CDR3 is TGTGCCATCAGTGAGCCGGGACAGGGAAAGTACAATGAGCAGTTCTTC.

Only a few counts were recorded for this clonotype. The chain has TRBV4-2 and TRBJ1-6, with unresolved D. Trimming left V 4 bases short and J 6 bases short, with 16 bases between. In germline, CDR1 is LGHNA, CDR2 YNFKEQ. The length of the CDR3 is 16 residues. The CDR3 protein is CASSLLAAPINSPLHF. CDR3 in DNA: TGTGCCAGCAGCCTCCTAGCGGCTCCGATTAATTCACCCCTCCACTTT.

Note on this clonotype: This sequence may be a read error, since a much larger clone differs from it by one base. The rearrangement joins TRBV7-9 to TRBJ2-1; 8 bases fit TRBD2. CDR3 size: 16 residues. Germline V gene data show CDR1 as SEHNR and CDR2 as FQNEAQ (reference sequence). Trimming removed 4 bases from V and 4 bases from J; junction bases left unmatched: 9. The CDR3 nucleotides read TGTGCCAGCAGCTCCAGTAGCGGGATGAGATACAATGAGCAGTTCTTC. It encodes CASSSSSGMRYNEQFF.

This sequence joins TRBV7-9 and TRBJ2-7; D remains ambiguous. Trimming removed 5 bases at V and 3 bases at J, with 11 bases between. This CDR3 region has 13 residues. Germline V gene sequence: CDR1 SEHNR, CDR2 FQNEAQ (reference sequence). The CDR3, as DNA: TGTGCCAGCAGCCACCCCCAAGGCTACGAGCAGTACTTC. Its translation is CASSHPQGYEQYF.

This clonotype has ten or more counts. V usage is TRBV24-1 and J usage is TRBJ2-2; D is uncertain. The CDR3 is made up of 18 amino acids. V was clipped by 5 bases and J by 3 bases, with 21 bases between them. Per the germline V gene, CDR1 is KGHDR and CDR2 is SFDVKD. The CDR3 protein is CATSGRDARSIDTGELFF. The CDR3 DNA is TGTGCCACCAGTGGCAGAGACGCCCGCAGCATCGACACCGGGGAGCTGTTTTTT.

This clonotype was recorded many times. The chain combines TRBV6-2 or TRBV6-3 with TRBJ2-3, with a tentative D call TRBD2 (5 bases). The CDR3 is made up of 13 amino acids. V lost 4 bases and J 11 bases, leaving 16 bases between the germline ends. CDR1 MNHEY and CDR2 SVGEGT come from the germline V gene. CDR3 region: CASSSGLAIQQYF. The CDR3 bases are TGTGCCAGCAGTTCGGGATTAGCGATACAGCAGTATTTT.

This clonotype was seen at least ten times. The chain joins TRBV2 to TRBJ2-7, with D perhaps TRBD1 (5 bases). The V end was cut by 4 bases, the J end by 5 bases, with 18 bases between. The CDR3 is made up of 15 amino acids. Per the germline V gene, CDR1 is SNHLY and CDR2 is FYNNEI. The chain's CDR3 is CASSAGRQQANEQYF. The DNA for the CDR3 is TGTGCCAGCAGTGCGGGTAGACAACAGGCAAACGAGCAGTACTTC.

The chain couples TRBV20-1 to TRBJ2-1, with TRBD2 identical over 8 bases. V lost 3 bases to trimming and J lost 2 bases; unmatched junction nucleotides: 3. Per germline, CDR1 DFQATT and CDR2 SNEGSKA (reference sequence). The length of the CDR3 is 14 residues. CDR3: CSASGREAYNEQFF. The CDR3 DNA sequence: TGCAGTGCTAGCGGGCGGGAGGCCTACAATGAGCAGTTCTTC.

J is TRBJ1-1 and V is TRBV10-3; D possibly corresponds to TRBD1 (5 bases). The CDR3 totals 15 residues. Deletions cut 3 bases from V and 1 base from J, with 12 bases between. From germline, CDR1 is ENHRY and CDR2 SYGVKD. Here the CDR3 DNA reads TGTGCCATCAGTGAAATAGGGGCCAAGAACACTGAAGCTTTCTTT. It codes for CAISEIGAKNTEAFF.

Comments on this clonotype: Possible read error: a much larger clone is one base away. J is TRBJ1-4 and V is TRBV20-1; D is undetermined. Per germline, CDR1 DFQATT and CDR2 SNEGSKA (reference sequence). Trimming left V 4 bases short and J 7 bases short, with 16 bases between. CDR3 length: 14 residues. Written as DNA, the CDR3 is TGCAGTGCTAACGGGCCCGGGGATGGTGAAAAACTGTTTTTT. Its protein is CSANGPGDGEKLFF.

This clonotype was seen many times. The V and J genes are TRBV27 and TRBJ2-7; D possibly corresponds to TRBD1 (6 bases). V was trimmed by 3 bases and J by 2 bases, leaving 8 bases between them. CDR1 is MNHEY, CDR2 SMNVEV, per germline (reference sequence). The CDR3 has 13 amino acids. The DNA of the CDR3 is TGTGCCAGCAGTTTCAGGGGCCCCTACGAGCAGTACTTC. Translation: CASSFRGPYEQYF.